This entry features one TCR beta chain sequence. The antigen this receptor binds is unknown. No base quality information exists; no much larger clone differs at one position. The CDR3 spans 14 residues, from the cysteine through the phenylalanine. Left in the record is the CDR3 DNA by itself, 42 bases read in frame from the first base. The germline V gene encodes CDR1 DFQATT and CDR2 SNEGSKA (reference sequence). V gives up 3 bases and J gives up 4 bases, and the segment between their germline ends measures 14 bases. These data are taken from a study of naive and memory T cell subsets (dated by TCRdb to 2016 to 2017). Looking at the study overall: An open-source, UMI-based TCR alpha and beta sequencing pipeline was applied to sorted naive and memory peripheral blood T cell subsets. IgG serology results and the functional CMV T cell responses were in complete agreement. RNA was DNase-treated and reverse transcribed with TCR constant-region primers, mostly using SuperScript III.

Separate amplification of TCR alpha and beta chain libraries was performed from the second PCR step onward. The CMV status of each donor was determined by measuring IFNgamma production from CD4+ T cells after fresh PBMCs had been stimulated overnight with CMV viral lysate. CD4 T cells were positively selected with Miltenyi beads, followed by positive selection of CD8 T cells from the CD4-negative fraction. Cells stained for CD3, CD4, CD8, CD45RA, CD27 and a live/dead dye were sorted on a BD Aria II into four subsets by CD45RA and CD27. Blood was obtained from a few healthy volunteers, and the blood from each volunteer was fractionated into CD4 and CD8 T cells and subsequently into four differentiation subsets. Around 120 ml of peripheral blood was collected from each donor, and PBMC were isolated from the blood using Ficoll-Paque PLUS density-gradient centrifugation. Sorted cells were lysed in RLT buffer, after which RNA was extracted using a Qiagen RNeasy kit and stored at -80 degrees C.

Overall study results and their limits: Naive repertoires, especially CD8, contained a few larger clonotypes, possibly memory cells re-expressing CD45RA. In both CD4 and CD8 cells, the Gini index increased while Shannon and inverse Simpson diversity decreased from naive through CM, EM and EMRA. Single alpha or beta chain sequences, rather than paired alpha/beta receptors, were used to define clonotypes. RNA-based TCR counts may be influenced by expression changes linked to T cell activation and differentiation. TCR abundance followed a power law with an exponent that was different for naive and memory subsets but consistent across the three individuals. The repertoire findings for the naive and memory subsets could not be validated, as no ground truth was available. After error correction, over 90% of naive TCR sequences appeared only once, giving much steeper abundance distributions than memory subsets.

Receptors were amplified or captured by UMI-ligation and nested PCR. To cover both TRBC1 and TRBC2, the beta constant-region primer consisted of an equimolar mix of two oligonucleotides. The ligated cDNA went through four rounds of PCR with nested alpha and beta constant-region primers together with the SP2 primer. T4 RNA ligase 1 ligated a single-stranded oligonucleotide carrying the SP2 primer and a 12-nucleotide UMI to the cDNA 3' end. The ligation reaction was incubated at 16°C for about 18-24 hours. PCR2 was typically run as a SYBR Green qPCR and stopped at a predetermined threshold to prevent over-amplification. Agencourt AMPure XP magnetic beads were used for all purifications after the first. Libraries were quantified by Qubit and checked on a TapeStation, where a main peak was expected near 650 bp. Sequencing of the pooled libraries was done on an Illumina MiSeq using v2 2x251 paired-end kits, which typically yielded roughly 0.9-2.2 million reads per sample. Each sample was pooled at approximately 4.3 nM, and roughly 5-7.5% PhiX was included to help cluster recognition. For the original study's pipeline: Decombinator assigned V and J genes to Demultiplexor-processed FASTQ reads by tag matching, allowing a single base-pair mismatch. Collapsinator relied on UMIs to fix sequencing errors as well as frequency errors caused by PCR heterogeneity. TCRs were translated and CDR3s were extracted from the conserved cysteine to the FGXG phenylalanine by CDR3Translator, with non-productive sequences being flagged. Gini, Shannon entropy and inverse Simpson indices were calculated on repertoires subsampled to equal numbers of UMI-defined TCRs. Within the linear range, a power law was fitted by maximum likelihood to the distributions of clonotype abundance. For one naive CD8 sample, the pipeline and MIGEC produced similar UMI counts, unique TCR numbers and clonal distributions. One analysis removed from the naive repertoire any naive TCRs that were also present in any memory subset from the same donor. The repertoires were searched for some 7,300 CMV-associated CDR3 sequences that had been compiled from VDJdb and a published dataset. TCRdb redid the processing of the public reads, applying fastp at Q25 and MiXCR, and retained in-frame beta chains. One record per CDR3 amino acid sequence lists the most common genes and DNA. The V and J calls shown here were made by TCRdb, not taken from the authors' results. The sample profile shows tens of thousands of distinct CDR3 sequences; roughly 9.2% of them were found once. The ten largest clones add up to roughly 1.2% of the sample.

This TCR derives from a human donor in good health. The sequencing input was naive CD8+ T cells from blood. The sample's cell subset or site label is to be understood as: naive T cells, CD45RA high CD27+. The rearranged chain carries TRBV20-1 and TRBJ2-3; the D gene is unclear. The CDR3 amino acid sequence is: CSASQARWADTQYF. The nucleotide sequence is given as TGCAGTGCTAGTCAGGCGAGATGGGCAGATACGCAGTATTTT.